This T cell receptor beta chain was identified in a study of control samples from healthy donors and cancer patients. CDR3 size: 12 residues. Trimming removed 3 bases from V and 4 bases from J, with 5 bases in between. The assay was immunoSEQ multiplex PCR, and TCRdb's table has in-frame clones only and misses some. The data show under 450,000 clones, 80% to 95% seen once. The gene calls are TRBV12-3 or TRBV12-4 and TRBJ2-3, with D uncertain. The sequenced sample was PBMCs. The source is a man aged 35 to 55 with head and neck cancer. The DNA for the CDR3 is TGTGCCAGCAGTTTTAATGCAGATACGCAGTATTTT. This gives the protein CASSFNADTQYF.